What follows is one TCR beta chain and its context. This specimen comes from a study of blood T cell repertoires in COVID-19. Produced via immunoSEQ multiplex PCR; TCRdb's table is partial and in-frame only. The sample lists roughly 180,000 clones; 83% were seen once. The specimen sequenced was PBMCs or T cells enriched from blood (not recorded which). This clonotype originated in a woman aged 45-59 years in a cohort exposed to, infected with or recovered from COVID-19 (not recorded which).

The CDR3 spells CASRLREDYNEQFF. CDR3 DNA sequence: TGTGCTTCCCGGTTGCGGGAGGATTACAATGAGCAGTTCTTC. This chain joins TRBV9 and TRBJ2-1, with 8 bases aligning to TRBD2. This CDR3 has 14 amino acids. Germline V gene lookup returns CDR1 SGDLS and CDR2 YYNGEE. Complete variable domain (other parts from reference TRBV9 and TRBJ2-1): DSGVTQTPKHLITATGQRVTLRCSPRSGDLSVYWYQQSLDQGLQFLIQYYNGEERAKGNILERFSAQQFPDLHSELNLSSLELGDSALYFCASRLREDYNEQFFGPGTRLTVL.